The present T cell receptor (beta chain) was sequenced within a study of T cells in Graves' hyperthyroidism and ophthalmopathy (dated 2019 in TCRdb). Regarding the study in general: Peripheral blood samples were taken at the time of initial diagnosis, prior to any treatment. After sampling, hyperthyroidism patients received methimazole starting at 30 mg daily, and ophthalmopathy patients received high-dose intravenous methylprednisolone. The study also compared thyroid tissue and blood T-cell repertoires from more than 5 Graves' hyperthyroidism patients. The paper describes TCR Vbeta CDR3 sequencing of 135 peripheral blood samples, made up of 43 ophthalmopathy patients, some 80 hyperthyroidism patients and 17 progressor patients. Prospective prediction of ophthalmopathy was tested in an independent validation cohort consisting of 18 hyperthyroidism patients and around 16 patients who later progressed to ophthalmopathy. The 100 discovery patients were randomly split 7:3 into training and test sets. TCR V-J signatures able to tell the groups apart were searched for in a discovery cohort of 90 to 100 patients, of whom 43 had Graves' ophthalmopathy and some 60 had stable Graves' hyperthyroidism.

Stable Graves' hyperthyroidism was defined as no progression to ophthalmopathy during 18 months of follow-up. Hyperthyroidism patients were aged 18 to 65 years and newly diagnosed, with disease duration of less than 2 months. Any patient with an uncontrolled infection, another autoimmune disease, pregnancy or lactation was excluded. Diagnoses were established on the basis of clinical symptoms, serum thyroxine and TRAb, thyroid ultrasound, and orbital computed tomography. PBMCs were isolated from about 9 ml of fresh peripheral blood by Ficoll-Paque density gradient centrifugation. Total RNA was extracted using Trizol reagent, and RNA quality was assessed on an Agilent 2100 Bioanalyzer. General study outcomes and caveats: In validation, the model predicted progression to ophthalmopathy a median of roughly 6.5 months before onset, with approximately 71% sensitivity and roughly 79% specificity. No statistical method was used to set the sample size in advance, and investigators knew the group allocation. Blood samples also contained most of the expanded thyroid clonotypes (frequency above 0.001), which suggests that blood repertoires may reflect thyroid immune responses. A 13 V-J signature model separated ophthalmopathy from stable hyperthyroidism, with approximately 87% sensitivity and about 81% specificity in cross-validation and 80%/75% in testing.

CDR1 SGHTA and CDR2 FQGTGA were looked up in the germline V gene. The CDR3 goes from the cysteine to the phenylalanine over 14 residues. Here the CDR3 DNA is all that survives: 42 bases in frame from base 1. A remark on this clonotype: Its antigen is currently not known. One end of the junction does not line up with germline, which may come from a read error.

Amplification of TCR beta CDR3 regions was carried out from RNA transcripts. For the first round of RT-PCR on the TCR CDR3, the HTBI primer set was used together with the Qiagen OneStep RT-PCR kit. Libraries were constructed in a second round of multiplex PCR, after which size selection and purification were carried out. The libraries were sequenced on an Illumina HiSeq2000 using paired-end 100 bp reads. In the source study's methods: SOAPnuke was used to process the raw data, throwing out any read that contained adapters or uncalled bases, had a mean Phred below 15, or lacked an exact constant-primer or identifier match. COPE v1.2.5 was used to merge the high-quality paired reads, and each unique nucleotide sequence was defined as a clonotype. Clonotypes were aligned to IMGT TRBV, TRBD and TRBJ reference segments using MiTCR v1.1. The analysis included only V-J combinations with a frequency above 0.0001, which together covered around 99% of the repertoires. A TCS score was defined as the ratio of F50 (clonal expansion) to E x V (chaos), with BLOSUM62-based TCRdist applied between CDR3 peptides within each V-J. Welch's t-statistics and random forest reduced fewer than 550 V-J features to 13, which were used in a naive Bayes classifier (R e1071). TCRdb itself trimmed the public reads at Q25 with fastp, ran MiXCR and retained productive beta chains. Here each entry gathers all rows of one CDR3 protein and keeps the most common genes and DNA. TCRdb's processing, not the authors' own work, is the source of the V and J calls. This sample has about 350,000 distinct CDR3 sequences in its table, and over 11% of those were observed once. Of the sample, around 23% falls within the top ten clones.

This receptor chain uses TRBV7-3 and TRBJ2-3, with no D gene named confidently. The TCR sequence derives from a woman aged 25 to 39 with Graves' hyperthyroidism. Sequencing was performed on blood. The nucleotides are TGTGCTAGCAGCCCCCGGTGGAGCACAGATACGCAGTATTTT. Translated, it reads CASSPRWSTDTQYF. This CDR3, with the reference TRBV7-3 and TRBJ2-3 proteins standing in past its ends, gives the full variable domain GAGVSQTPSNKVTEKGKYVELRCDPISGHTALYWYRQSLGQGPEFLIYFQGTGAADDSGLPNDRFFAVRPEGSVSTLKIQRTERGDSAVYLCASSPRWSTDTQYFGPGTRLTVL.